This is a list of T cell receptor beta chains from one sample in a study of shared clonotypes between healthy human individuals. Some clones are missing from TCRdb's copy, which holds only in-frame ones; the method was immunoSEQ multiplex PCR. The sample records millions of clones, over 85% being singletons. Sample: naive CD4+ T cells sorted from blood. The receptors here all came from a man between 18 and 29 years old in good health. CDR3s include the opening cysteine and the closing phenylalanine or tryptophan.

TRBV6-5	CAAGRTNEKLFF
TRBV2	CASSERGFSYEQYF
TRBV30	CAWSPRQGGSFALFF
TRBV27	CASSYRGNTEAFF
TRBV5-1	CASSPGSDYSGTEAFF
TRBV9	CASSVGGMNTEAFF
TRBV4-3	CASSQGQGADGYTF
TRBV5-1	CASSLRTDRGGYGYTF
TRBV7-3	CASSRTGNTEAFF
TRBV14	CASSQTGVQETQYF
TRBV9	CASSVSPNTGELFF
TRBV2	CASSDGLDPDTQYF
TRBV7-9	CASSFGEQGKQYF
TRBV11-3	CASTLWTGETGELFF
TRBV9	CASSVSGTEQETQYF
TRBV11-3	CASSQGAKGGFDTQYF
TRBV7-2	CASSTQGQGVDTQYF
TRBV4-1	CASSQIPGLSSYEQYF
TRBV11-2	CASRNGYGGRGETQYF
TRBV27	CASNLKGQVNPYEQYF
TRBV6-5	CASTGRRISGYTF
TRBV2	CASSRQLLNQPQHF
TRBV11-2	CASSLGITPLAYGYTF
TRBV7-2	CASSSWGGGQVYEQYF
TRBV5-1	CASSLVSSQETQYF
TRBV6-5	CASRRTDTANYGYTF
TRBV25-1	CASRRGWDTGELFF
TRBV6-4	CASSEGAFTDTQYF
TRBV10-3	CAISAHSNSYEQYF
TRBV10-3	CAISEGGRKAGELFF
TRBV5-4	CASTSPSTGELFF
TRBV11-2	CASSLGGDWNTDTQYF
TRBV6-1	CASIKGLDAFF
TRBV6-1	CASSEPVYEQYF
TRBV4-1	CASSQGQGANYGYTF
TRBV30	CAWSLGTGQYEQYF
TRBV6-1	CASSPPPGNQPQHF
TRBV10-3	CAISDSPGAYNEQFF
TRBV19	CASSPNTANEQFF
TRBV2	CASSLGRKLQETQYF
TRBV28	CASVPPRTAGYGYTF
TRBV5-1	CASSLEGVNTEAFF
TRBV2	CASSERFGGWQPQHF
TRBV7-3	CASSTTFGRQFF
TRBV18	CASSQYTGELFF
TRBV5-4	CASLLGGRTDTQYF
TRBV2	CASSLDRGGNAEAFF
TRBV27	CATRSGSSYNEQFF
TRBV7-3	CASSPSTGGEYRETQYF
TRBV19	CASTHRGDYGYTF
TRBV4-1	CASSQEQGGNQPQHF
TRBV5-1	CASSTGQATYEQYF